Each of the 25 T cell receptor beta chains below was sequenced from the same sample in a study of molecular identifiers for immune sequencing clone quantification. One entry per CDR3 protein, called by TCRdb with MiXCR from the PCR reads. In the table there are approximately 320,000 distinct CDR3 sequences, 24% of which are singletons. The sample comprised naive CD8+ T cells from blood, with Jurkat cell RNA spiked in. Subset meaning: FACS-sorted CD8+CD4-CCR7+CD45RA+ naive T cells. Receptors were obtained from a human donor in good health. Some libraries in this study had Jurkat cell RNA spiked in.

This clonotype was recorded many times. The J gene is TRBJ2-7, the V gene TRBV7-9; 7 bases are shared with TRBD1. The V gene end was trimmed by 3 bases and the J gene end by 4 bases; junction bases not matched to a gene: 3. The CDR3 has 13 amino acids. The germline CDR1 and CDR2 sequences are SEHNR and FQNEAQ (reference sequence). CDR3 DNA: TGTGCCAGCAGCTTCCCGGGACAGTACGAGCAGTACTTC. Protein sequence: CASSFPGQYEQYF.

The chain links TRBV5-4 to TRBJ2-1; the D is unclear. Germline-derived CDR1 and CDR2 are SGHNT and YYREEE (reference sequence). Trimming removed 3 bases at V and 5 bases at J, with 9 bases between. This CDR3 region has 13 residues. This CDR3 is CASSYFVDNEQFF. The DNA of the CDR3 is TGTGCCAGCAGCTACTTCGTTGACAATGAGCAGTTCTTC.

As regards this clonotype: Compared with germline, one end of the junction differs, possibly owing to a read error. The V call is TRBV15, the J call TRBJ2-1; D unclear. The CDR3 spans 17 residues. The germline gives CDR1 LNHNV, CDR2 YYDKDF (reference sequence). The DNA of the CDR3 is TGTGCCACCAGCAGAGATAAGGTCCTCCGCTCCTACTATGAGCAGTTCTTC. It is translated as CATSRDKVLRSYYEQFF. Combining the CDR3 with reference TRBV15 and TRBJ2-1 gives the whole variable domain DAMVIQNPRYQVTQFGKPVTLSCSQTLNHNVMYWYQQKSSQAPKLLFHYYDKDFNNEADTPDNFQSRRPNTSFCFLDIRSPGLGDTAMYLCATSRDKVLRSYYEQFFGPGTRLTVL.

This clonotype was picked up a small number of times. The chain carries TRBV7-6 and TRBJ2-5; 7 bases fit TRBD1. CDR1 and CDR2 from the germline V gene are SGHVS and FNYEAQ. J gave up 1 base and V 6 bases, and 8 bases lay outside the gene matches. The CDR3 covers 15 residues. The CDR3 DNA reads as TGTGCCAGCAGGTTCGGGGCAGGGGGCCAAGAGACCCAGTACTTC. Amino acid sequence: CASRFGAGGQETQYF.

In regard to this clonotype: The junction shows a germline mismatch at one end, possibly a read error. The rearrangement joins TRBV20-1 to TRBJ2-2, with D possibly matching TRBD2 (6 bases). CDR3 length: 16 amino acids. Germline CDR1 is DFQATT and CDR2 is SNEGSKA (reference sequence). CDR3 bases: TGCAGTGCTAGAGATCCCTTAGCGGAGAACACCAGGGAGCTGTTTTTT. Residues: CSARDPLAENTRELFF.

This clonotype has more than one count but fewer than ten. CDR3 in amino acids: CASSGIRMGTNTQYF. CDR3 in DNA: TGTGCCAGCAGCGGCATTCGGATGGGGACAAATACGCAGTATTTT. The genes are TRBV7-8 and TRBJ2-3; a possible D gene is TRBD1 (6 bases). This CDR3 spans 15 amino acids. Trimming took 5 bases from V and 7 from J, leaving 19 bases between them. CDR1 and CDR2 (germline): SGHVS, FQNEAQ.

The rearrangement uses TRBV12-3 or TRBV12-4 and TRBJ1-5; D is unclear. The V end lost 5 bases, the J end lost 5 bases, and 16 bases lay between the germline ends. CDR3 size: 15 residues. CDR3 in amino acids: CASSRPVITDQPQHF. The CDR3, as DNA: TGTGCCAGCAGTCGACCGGTGATAACGGATCAGCCCCAGCATTTT.

The rearrangement links TRBV18 to TRBJ2-4; the D is unclear. The CDR3 is made up of 13 amino acids. V was clipped by 4 bases and J by 8 bases, with 12 bases between them. CDR1 KGHSH and CDR2 LQKENI come from the germline V gene. The CDR3 sequence is CASSRVASDIQYF. CDR3 DNA: TGTGCCAGCTCACGAGTTGCATCGGACATTCAGTACTTC.

This clonotype was picked up many times. The chain couples TRBV11-2 to TRBJ2-5; D perhaps matches TRBD2 (6 bases). This CDR3 has 14 residues. Germline loops: CDR1 SGHAT, CDR2 FQNNGV. V was trimmed by 0 bases and J by 7 bases, leaving 12 bases between them. The CDR3 DNA reads as TGTGCCAGCAGCTTAGAAGGGTTCGGGGGGACCCAGTACTTC. Its protein is CASSLEGFGGTQYF. The variable domain in full, with the rest retrieved from reference TRBV11-2 and TRBJ2-5, is EAGVAQSPRYKIIEKRQSVAFWCNPISGHATLYWYQQILGQGPKLLIQFQNNGVVDDSQLPKDRFSAERLKGVDSTLKIQPAKLEDSAVYLCASSLEGFGGTQYFGPGTRLLVL.

For this clonotype: This may be a read error, as it is one base from a much larger clone. The chain couples TRBV24-1 to TRBJ1-1; D uncertain. The CDR3 contains 13 residues. V was cut by 8 bases and J by 1 base, with 10 bases left in between. Germline V gene sequence: CDR1 KGHDR, CDR2 SFDVKD. The CDR3 here is CATKDCQNTEAFF. CDR3 in DNA: TGTGCCACCAAGGACTGCCAGAACACTGAAGCTTTCTTT.

The rearrangement joins TRBV12-3 or TRBV12-4 to TRBJ2-3; 7 bases are shared with TRBD2. The CDR3 has 16 residues. V dropped 2 bases and J dropped 0; count of bases not matched to a gene: 5. The CDR3 is CASSLKRELSTDTQYF. CDR3 coding DNA: TGTGCCAGCAGTTTAAAGCGGGAACTTAGCACAGATACGCAGTATTTT.

This clonotype was detected only a few times. V gene TRBV5-1 combines with J gene TRBJ2-7, with 10 bases identical to TRBD1. J was trimmed by 6 bases and V by 1 base; bases with no gene match: 7. This CDR3 is 15 amino acids long. Germline CDR1 and CDR2: SGHRS and YFSETQ. The CDR3 sequence: CASSLTRDRGVEQYF. CDR3 nucleotide sequence: TGCGCCAGCAGCTTGACCCGGGACAGGGGAGTCGAGCAGTACTTC.

Remarks on this clonotype: With a much larger clone just one base away, this may be a read error. This chain connects TRBV9 to TRBJ2-5; D gene unclear. CDR3 length equals 15 residues. Per the germline V gene, CDR1 is SGDLS and CDR2 is YYNGEE. This CDR3 is CASSEGSLLAEPQYF. For the CDR3, the DNA is TGTGCCAGCAGCGAGGGTAGTTTGCTGGCAGAGCCCCAGTACTTC.

Worth noting for this clonotype: It may be a read error: a sequence one base away is much more abundant. The chain joins TRBV25-1 to TRBJ2-1, with D unclear. The CDR3 is 16 amino acids. Germline assignment: CDR1 MGHDK and CDR2 SYGVNS. The CDR3 reads CANSPAALSSYNEQFF. The CDR3 bases are TGTGCCAACAGTCCCGCGGCCCTAAGCTCCTACAATGAGCAGTTCTTC.

This clonotype occurred a few times. This sequence joins TRBV30 and TRBJ1-2; D is possibly TRBD1 (6 bases). This CDR3 region has 15 residues. CDR1 and CDR2 from the germline V gene are GTSNPN and SVGIG (reference sequence). Deletions cut 3 bases from V and 1 base from J, with 15 bases between. The CDR3: CAWSFGTNLNYGYTF. Written as DNA, the CDR3 is TGTGCCTGGAGCTTCGGGACAAACCTTAACTATGGCTACACCTTC.

The sample holds many counts of this clonotype. The chain employs TRBV12-3 or TRBV12-4 and TRBJ2-7, with D tentatively TRBD2 (6 bases). The CDR3 runs to 13 residues. V lost 3 bases and J 2 bases, leaving 8 bases between the germline ends. The CDR3 DNA reads as TGTGCCAGCAGTTTTTCGGGAGCCTACGAGCAGTACTTC. This sequence encodes CASSFSGAYEQYF.

The genes are TRBV24-1 and TRBJ2-2, with 9 bases fitting TRBD1. This CDR3 is built from 16 residues. The junction had 2 bases not matched to a gene; V was cut back by 0 bases and J by 4 bases. Germline CDR1 reads KGHDR; CDR2 reads SFDVKD. CDR3 sequence reads: CATSDLKGQGTGELFF. For the CDR3, the DNA is TGTGCCACCAGTGATTTGAAGGGACAGGGCACCGGGGAGCTGTTTTTT.

This clonotype was seen only a few times. The chain combines TRBV3-1 with TRBJ2-3; perhaps TRBD2 as D (6 bases). Trimming stripped 4 bases from V and 4 bases from J, with 15 bases between. Germline CDR1 LGHDT, CDR2 YNNKEL (reference sequence). CDR3 length equals 15 residues. This chain's CDR3 is CASSPVAEGPDTQYF. As DNA, the CDR3 is TGTGCCAGCAGCCCAGTAGCGGAGGGCCCAGATACGCAGTATTTT.

Comments on this clonotype: This sequence may be a read error, since a much larger clone differs from it by one base. The chain couples TRBV7-9 to TRBJ2-3; 9 bases fit TRBD2. Per the germline V gene, CDR1 is SEHNR and CDR2 is FQNEAQ (reference sequence). The CDR3 is 14 amino acids. Losses at the gene ends were 6 bases for V and 5 bases for J; bases not matched to a gene: 6. CDR3 loop: CASSPSGNLDTQYF. For the CDR3, the DNA is TGTGCCAGCAGTCCTAGCGGGAATTTAGATACGCAGTATTTT.

This clonotype has ten or more counts. The V gene is TRBV29-1, the J gene TRBJ2-7; tentatively, D is TRBD1 (6 bases). The CDR3 contains 13 residues. The germline CDR1 and CDR2 sequences are SQVTM and ANQGSEA. Trimming left V 7 bases short and J 3 bases short, with 16 bases between. DNA of the CDR3: TGCAGCGCCAAAGCCAGGGGTGACTACGAGCAGTACTTC. This sequence encodes CSAKARGDYEQYF.

This clonotype has only a few counts. This chain connects TRBV7-3 to TRBJ2-1; no clear D. V shed 1 base and J shed 0 bases, with 13 bases lying between them. The CDR3 is 17 amino acids. The V gene's germline CDR1 is SGHTA and CDR2 FQGTGA. In nucleotides, the CDR3 is TGTGCCAGCAGCTTAAGTTGTCTTCACAGCTCCTACAATGAGCAGTTCTTC. Its translation is CASSLSCLHSSYNEQFF.

As regards this clonotype: A junction end diverges from the germline sequence, so it may reflect a read error. The V and J genes are TRBV2 and TRBJ1-2; 7 bases align to TRBD1. The CDR3 consists of 13 residues. Germline loops: CDR1 SNHLY, CDR2 FYNNEI. CDR3 coding DNA: TGTGCCAGCAGGTCGGGACAGAACTATGGCGACACCTTC. Translated, it gives CASRSGQNYGDTF.

About this clonotype: The junction and the germline gene differ at one end; a read error may be behind it. The chain is built from TRBV12-3 or TRBV12-4 and TRBJ1-2; the D gene is possibly TRBD1 (6 bases). The CDR3 has 13 amino acids. The CDR3 nucleotides are TGTGCCTGCAGTTCAGGGGTCTCGGCGGGCTACACCTTC. It encodes CACSSGVSAGYTF.

This clonotype appeared a few times. The rearrangement links TRBV13 to TRBJ2-5, with D hard to call. CDR3 length equals 15 residues. Trimming pared 1 base from V and 0 bases from J, leaving 9 bases between. CDR1 and CDR2 (germline): PRHDT, FYEKMQ (reference sequence). This chain's CDR3 is CASSLEGEYQETQYF. The CDR3 DNA sequence: TGTGCCAGCAGCTTAGAAGGAGAGTACCAAGAGACCCAGTACTTC.

This clonotype was seen a single time. The final CDR3 position lacks the conserved phenylalanine or tryptophan, pointing to a likely read error. The gene calls are TRBV7-6 and TRBJ1-5; TRBD1 aligns across 7 bases. After removal of 1 base from V and 7 bases from J, the junction contained 7 bases not matched to a gene. The length of the CDR3 is 15 residues. Germline CDR1 SGHVS, CDR2 FNYEAQ. This CDR3 is CASSLDSGGGQPQHL. Written as DNA, the CDR3 is TGTGCCAGCAGCTTAGATTCAGGGGGGGGACAGCCCCAGCATCTT.